Described below is a single T cell receptor (beta chain) sequence and its context. Its specificity is unknown. This record belongs to a study of cytomegalovirus exposure and HLA in healthy donors. About the study: Earlier findings included roughly 120 million unique TCR beta sequences obtained from about 180 million T cells. A data release that came early held approximately 85 million unique TCRs from HLA-typed donors.

Study-level findings and limits: Earlier analysis looked at TCR beta V segments, and most were productive about 90% or about 30% of the time. Equally common other TCR beta chains were less clonally expanded than HLA-associated ones, a later analysis found.

CDR1 is SEHNR and CDR2 is FQNEAQ in the germline V gene (reference sequence). V was clipped by 2 bases and J by 5 bases, with 19 bases between them. The length of the CDR3 is 16 residues. The PCR had 60 Vbeta and 13 Jbeta primers. The method was immunoSEQ multiplex PCR; TCRdb's version includes in-frame clones alone and lacks a portion of them. This repertoire shows about 89,000 clones, 85% found once; its top ten account for around 7.4%. The chain combines TRBV7-9 with TRBJ2-7; tentatively, D is TRBD2 (6 bases). This TCR was recovered from a middle-aged man in good health and CMV-seropositive. Sequenced sample: PBMCs. The CDR3 DNA reads as TGTGCCAGCAGCTTAAAAGGGGCGGGCCGCGGGGACGAGCAGTACTTC. Translated: CASSLKGAGRGDEQYF.